The 29 T cell receptor beta chains below come from one sample, sequenced in a study of metastatic and nonmetastatic thyroid tumors. Among the patients, none had received any treatment before thyroid surgery. Via MiXCR, TCRdb re-called the PCR reads. The sample lists 45,000 or so clones, roughly 4% seen once, with over 8% in the top ten. Sequencing used blood. The receptor set was obtained from a female donor with papillary thyroid cancer or a benign thyroid nodule (not recorded which). Some clones in this sample may be carry-over from other donors' samples.

To note about this clone: A much more abundant neighbour one base away suggests this may be a read error. The V call is TRBV13, the J call TRBJ2-3, with a tentative D call TRBD1 (6 bases). Germline-derived CDR1 and CDR2 are PRHDT and FYEKMQ (reference sequence). Trimming removed 2 bases at V and 3 bases at J, with 18 bases between. CDR3 length: 17 residues. For the CDR3, the DNA is TGTGCCAGCAGCTTATATCCGGGACAAGTGTGGACAGATACGCAGTATTTT. Translated, it gives CASSLYPGQVWTDTQYF.

Ten or more counts support this clone. The chain employs TRBV7-9 and TRBJ2-7, with D maybe TRBD1 (7 bases). Trimming cost V 3 bases and J 2 bases, with 11 bases left between them. CDR1 is SEHNR and CDR2 is FQNEAQ in the germline V gene (reference sequence). CDR3 length: 14 amino acids. CDR3 residues: CASSLRDRPYEQYF. CDR3 nucleotides: TGTGCCAGCAGCTTGCGGGACAGACCCTACGAGCAGTACTTC. The full variable domain, completed using reference TRBV7-9 and TRBJ2-7, is DTGVSQNPRHKITKRGQNVTFRCDPISEHNRLYWYRQTLGQGPEFLTYFQNEAQLEKSRLLSDRFSAERPKGSFSTLEIQRTEQGDSAMYLCASSLRDRPYEQYFGPGTRLTVT.

This clone was seen many times. Just one base apart from a much larger clone, this may be a read error. CDR3 in amino acids: CASSEDTGEPFF. CDR3 in DNA: TGTGCCAGCAGTGAGGACACCGGGGAGCCGTTTTTT. This sequence joins TRBV2 and TRBJ2-2, with D perhaps given as TRBD1 or TRBD2 (5 bases each). This CDR3 spans 12 amino acids. CDR1 is SNHLY and CDR2 is FYNNEI in the germline V gene. The whole variable domain, filled in from reference TRBV2 and TRBJ2-2, reads EPEVTQTPSHQVTQMGQEVILRCVPISNHLYFYWYRQILGQKVEFLVSFYNNEISEKSEIFDDQFSVERPDGSNFTLKIRSTKLEDSAMYFCASSEDTGEPFFGEGSRLTVL.

This clone was recorded many times. V is TRBV29-1 and J is TRBJ1-4, with 10 positions matching TRBD1. This CDR3 region has 15 residues. Germline V gives CDR1 SQVTM, CDR2 ANQGSEA. Trimming removed 0 bases from V and 7 bases from J; junction bases left unmatched: 5. This CDR3 reads CSVEDPDRGSEKLFF. The CDR3 DNA sequence: TGCAGCGTTGAAGATCCGGACAGGGGGAGTGAAAAACTGTTTTTT. The full variable domain, with the rest looked up from reference TRBV29-1 and TRBJ1-4, is SAVISQKPSRDICQRGTSLTIQCQVDSQVTMMFWYRQQPGQSLTLIATANQGSEATYESGFVIDKFPISRPNLTFSTLTVSNMSPEDSSIYLCSVEDPDRGSEKLFFGSGTQLSVL.

Ten or more counts support this clone. The J gene is TRBJ2-5, the V gene TRBV5-6; 8 bases are shared with TRBD1. This CDR3 is built from 15 residues. CDR1 and CDR2 (germline): SGHDT, YYEEEE. With V trimmed by 0 bases and J by 3 bases, 4 bases remained unmatched. The CDR3 DNA reads as TGTGCCAGCAGCTTGGCCCGGACAGGGAAAGAGACCCAGTACTTC. Its protein is CASSLARTGKETQYF. The whole variable domain, filled in from reference TRBV5-6 and TRBJ2-5, reads DAGVTQSPTHLIKTRGQQVTLRCSPKSGHDTVSWYQQALGQGPQFIFQYYEEEERQRGNFPDRFSGHQFPNYSSELNVNALLLGDSALYLCASSLARTGKETQYFGPGTRLLVL.

In its sample, this clone is medium-sized (0.01 to 0.1%). V usage is TRBV6-1 and J usage is TRBJ2-5; 11 bases align to TRBD2. The junction had 7 bases not matched to a gene; V was cut back by 6 bases and J by 7 bases. The CDR3 has 14 residues. Germline values: CDR1 MNHNS, CDR2 SASEGT. The CDR3 sequence is CASRLAGGSVTQYF. Written as DNA, the CDR3 is TGTGCCAGCAGGTTAGCGGGAGGGTCAGTGACCCAGTACTTC.

This clone has a count of ten or more. J is TRBJ2-1 and V is TRBV30; D unresolved. This CDR3 comprises 12 residues. Trimming left V 3 bases short and J 5 bases short, with 8 bases between. Germline lookup yields CDR1 GTSNPN and CDR2 SVGIG (reference sequence). Here the CDR3 reads CAWRPKNNEQFF. Written as DNA, the CDR3 is TGTGCCTGGAGACCCAAAAACAATGAGCAGTTCTTC.

This clone occurred a few times. In this CDR3 the conserved last residue, phenylalanine or tryptophan, is missing, so a read error is likely. This chain links TRBV24-1 with TRBJ2-1; possibly TRBD2 for D (7 bases). Germline CDR1 and CDR2: KGHDR and SFDVKD. V was cut by 4 bases and J by 4 bases, with 22 bases left in between. The CDR3 is 18 residues long. CDR3 DNA sequence: TGTGCCACCAGTGACCCCGCTAGGGGGAGGGTCGTGTACAATGAGCAGTTCTTA. This sequence encodes CATSDPARGRVVYNEQFL.

This clone occurred many times. The V call is TRBV11-3, the J call TRBJ2-7; D remains unclear. CDR1 and CDR2 from the germline V gene are SGHNT and YENEEA. The V end was cut by 0 bases, the J end by 2 bases, with 11 bases between. The CDR3 spans 15 residues. CDR3 loop: CASSLEATRPYEQYF. CDR3 nucleotide sequence: TGTGCCAGCAGCTTAGAAGCGACGAGACCCTACGAGCAGTACTTC.

The rearrangement uses TRBV3-1 and TRBJ1-5; maybe TRBD1 (6 bases). The CDR3 sequence is 15 residues long. CDR1 and CDR2 from the germline V gene are LGHDT and YNNKEL (reference sequence). V was pared by 4 bases and J by 2 bases, with 12 bases between. The CDR3 DNA follows: TGTGCCAGCAGCCGCACAGGGTTTGGCAATCAGCCCCAGCATTTT. Translating it yields CASSRTGFGNQPQHF.

This clone occurred many times. This chain links TRBV29-1 with TRBJ2-2, with a tentative D call TRBD2 (5 bases). CDR1 and CDR2 from the germline V gene are SQVTM and ANQGSEA. The CDR3 consists of 14 residues. V shed 4 bases and J shed 3 bases, with 12 bases lying between them. CDR3 nucleotides: TGCAGCGTTGTGGAGGCTAGGGACACCGGGGAGCTGTTTTTT. It encodes CSVVEARDTGELFF.

This clone was counted between two and nine times. The V gene is TRBV7-3, the J gene TRBJ2-2, with D perhaps matching TRBD1 (5 bases). The CDR3 runs 13 residues. Germline V gives CDR1 SGHTA, CDR2 FQGTGA. V was clipped by 5 bases and J by 7 bases, with 11 bases between them. The CDR3 here is CASSRQSGGELFF. In DNA form, the CDR3 reads TGTGCCAGCAGCAGACAGTCAGGCGGGGAGCTGTTTTTT. Together with reference TRBV7-3 and TRBJ2-2, the CDR3 gives the full variable domain: GAGVSQTPSNKVTEKGKYVELRCDPISGHTALYWYRQSLGQGPEFLIYFQGTGAADDSGLPNDRFFAVRPEGSVSTLKIQRTERGDSAVYLCASSRQSGGELFFGEGSRLTVL.

Notes on this clone: A read error is possible here, since a much larger clone lies one base away. This sequence joins TRBV30 and TRBJ1-2; D call uncertain. The ends were cut back, 4 bases at V and 4 bases at J, with 13 bases in the middle. The CDR3 has 13 amino acids. CDR1 and CDR2 from the germline V gene are GTSNPN and SVGIG (reference sequence). Here the CDR3 DNA reads TGTGCCTGGAATAGGGAAAGGCCCTATGGCTACACCTTC. This translates into CAWNRERPYGYTF.

This clone was seen repeatedly, ten times or more. The chain is built from TRBV11-2 and TRBJ2-7; TRBD2 is a possible D gene (5 bases). The CDR3 sequence is 17 residues long. V was shortened by 4 bases and J by 3 bases, with 22 bases between the two germline ends. Germline CDR1 and CDR2: SGHAT and FQNNGV. For the CDR3, the DNA is TGTGCCAGCAGCTCCCCGGCCTACGCCCTCGGGAACTACGAGCAGTACTTC. Translating gives CASSSPAYALGNYEQYF.

The CDR3: CASSFSLSTHYGYTF. CDR3 nucleotide sequence: TGTGCCAGCAGCTTTTCATTGTCCACCCACTATGGCTACACCTTC. V gene TRBV5-4 combines with J gene TRBJ1-2; no clear D. V lost 2 bases and J lost 3, with 14 bases in between. The CDR3 is made up of 15 amino acids. From germline, CDR1 is SGHNT and CDR2 YYREEE (reference sequence).

This clone has a count of ten or more. The genes are TRBV5-4 and TRBJ2-7; 9 nucleotides match TRBD2. V dropped 5 bases and J dropped 0; count of bases not matched to a gene: 9. The CDR3 spans 16 residues. Germline V gene sequence: CDR1 SGHNT, CDR2 YYREEE (reference sequence). The CDR3 spells CASSSVAGGSSYEQYF. The CDR3 coding sequence is TGTGCCAGCAGTTCCGTGGCGGGAGGGAGCTCCTACGAGCAGTACTTC.

This clone was found a few times. The chain joins TRBV12-3 or TRBV12-4 to TRBJ2-1; D might be TRBD1 (6 bases). V gave up 9 bases and J gave up 4 bases, with 19 bases separating them. The length of the CDR3 is 15 residues. The CDR3 loop is CARSPTGRTYNEQFF. Written as DNA, the CDR3 is TGTGCCAGATCACCGACAGGAAGGACTTACAATGAGCAGTTCTTC.

Many counts were recorded for this clone. The chain carries TRBV19 and TRBJ2-7; 7 nucleotides line up with TRBD2. V lost 5 bases and J lost 3; bases outside the gene matches: 13. Germline V gene lookup returns CDR1 LNHDA and CDR2 SQIVND (reference sequence). The CDR3 is 16 residues long. CDR3 DNA sequence: TGTGCCAGTAGTCCCGAGGGCGGGAGTGGATTCTACGAGCAGTACTTC. Protein product: CASSPEGGSGFYEQYF.

This clone has at least ten counts. This chain joins TRBV7-8 and TRBJ2-1; 10 bases fit TRBD2. CDR1 SGHVS and CDR2 FQNEAQ come from the germline V gene. J gave up 7 bases and V 2 bases, and 2 bases lay outside the gene matches. The CDR3 extends over 14 amino acids. The CDR3 DNA follows: TGTGCCAGCAGCTTACAACTAGCGGGAAATGAGCAGTTCTTC. This encodes CASSLQLAGNEQFF. The full variable domain, completed using reference TRBV7-8 and TRBJ2-1, is GAGVSQSPRYKVAKRGQDVALRCDPISGHVSLFWYQQALGQGPEFLTYFQNEAQLDKSGLPSDRFFAERPEGSVSTLKIQRTQQEDSAVYLCASSLQLAGNEQFFGPGTRLTVL.

This clone has a count of ten or more. The rearrangement links TRBV29-1 to TRBJ2-6, with 9 bases identical to TRBD1. J was trimmed by 0 bases and V by 7 bases; bases with no gene match: 4. Germline values: CDR1 SQVTM, CDR2 ANQGSEA. CDR3 length equals 15 residues. CDR3: CSARTGDSGANVLTF. The CDR3 nucleotides are TGCAGCGCTCGGACAGGGGACTCTGGGGCCAACGTCCTGACTTTC. The full variable domain, in which reference TRBV29-1 and TRBJ2-6 provide the parts outside the CDR3, is SAVISQKPSRDICQRGTSLTIQCQVDSQVTMMFWYRQQPGQSLTLIATANQGSEATYESGFVIDKFPISRPNLTFSTLTVSNMSPEDSSIYLCSARTGDSGANVLTFGAGSRLTVL.

This clone came up a few times. One end of the junction varies from germline; a read error may be responsible. This rearrangement joins TRBV5-1 to TRBJ2-3; D possibly corresponds to TRBD2 (6 bases). Per germline, CDR1 SGHRS and CDR2 YFSETQ. The CDR3 has 16 residues. DNA for the CDR3: TGCGCCAGTAGCTTGTCCTTGTTGGAGGGTACAGATACGCAGTATTTT. Translation: CASSLSLLEGTDTQYF.

This clone appeared many times. The rearrangement links TRBV7-2 to TRBJ2-7, with D hard to call. CDR3 size: 16 residues. Deletions cut 5 bases from V and 2 bases from J, with 19 bases between. Germline lookup yields CDR1 SGHTA and CDR2 FQGNSA. The CDR3 DNA reads as TGTGCCAGCAGCAACACTTACCGTAGTTTAGCCTACGAGCAGTACTTC. Translating gives CASSNTYRSLAYEQYF.

This clone showed up many times. J is TRBJ2-7 and V is TRBV27, with TRBD2 matching over 8 bases. The V and J ends lost 7 bases and 4 bases, in that order; junction bases with no gene match: 6. This CDR3 is 13 amino acids long. Germline assignment: CDR1 MNHEY and CDR2 SMNVEV (reference sequence). The CDR3 is CASKRAGVYEQYF. For the CDR3, the DNA is TGTGCCAGCAAAAGAGCGGGAGTGTACGAGCAGTACTTC.

This chain uses TRBV12-3 or TRBV12-4 with TRBJ2-2, with D unresolved. The CDR3 is 15 residues long. Deletions cut 1 base from V and 0 bases from J, with 6 bases between. CDR3 residues: CASSLGQTNTGELFF. The CDR3 DNA sequence: TGTGCCAGCAGTTTAGGGCAAACGAACACCGGGGAGCTGTTTTTT.

The sample holds many counts of this clone. This chain joins TRBV25-1 and TRBJ2-2; D is possibly TRBD2 (5 bases). The CDR3 sequence is 14 residues long. Germline V gives CDR1 MGHDK, CDR2 SYGVNS. V gave up 0 bases and J gave up 3 bases, with 5 bases separating them. Written as DNA, the CDR3 is TGTGCCAGCAGTGAATATAGCGACACCGGGGAGCTGTTTTTT. Amino acids: CASSEYSDTGELFF.

The sample holds many counts of this clone. The V gene is TRBV10-1, the J gene TRBJ2-3; D is possibly TRBD2 (6 bases). The V end was cut by 2 bases, the J end by 2 bases, with 11 bases between. The CDR3 is made up of 15 amino acids. Germline values: CDR1 WNHNN, CDR2 SYGVQD (reference sequence). The CDR3, as DNA: TGCGCCAGCAGTGAGACCCAGCGGGCCACAGATACGCAGTATTTT. Protein: CASSETQRATDTQYF.

The rearrangement uses TRBV6-1 and TRBJ2-2, with D perhaps TRBD2 (5 bases). The CDR3 extends over 17 amino acids. CDR1 is MNHNS and CDR2 is SASEGT in the germline V gene. V lost 1 base and J 6 bases, leaving 18 bases between the germline ends. CDR3 protein: CASSEVYGAVGPGELFF. The CDR3 DNA is TGTGCCAGCAGTGAAGTTTATGGAGCGGTAGGCCCCGGGGAGCTGTTTTTT.

This chain links TRBV6-1 with TRBJ1-5; TRBD1 agrees at 7 bases. The CDR3 contains 16 residues. The junction had 16 bases not matched to a gene; V was cut back by 11 bases and J by 3 bases. The V gene's germline CDR1 is MNHNS and CDR2 SASEGT. The CDR3 nucleotides read TGTGCCGGCACCGACTGTCCTGACAGGGTCAATCAGCCCCAGCATTTT. It translates to CAGTDCPDRVNQPQHF.

This clone was seen repeatedly, ten times or more. The rearrangement links TRBV5-1 to TRBJ2-3; perhaps D is TRBD1 or TRBD2 (5 bases each). Germline CDR1 reads SGHRS; CDR2 reads YFSETQ. Trimming took off 1 base at V and 2 bases at J, with 17 bases between the two ends. The CDR3 sequence is 17 residues long. The chain's CDR3 is CASSLLGVRPPTDTQYF. The CDR3 DNA follows: TGCGCCAGCAGCTTGTTGGGGGTCCGACCCCCCACAGATACGCAGTATTTT. The complete variable domain, with remaining parts taken from reference TRBV5-1 and TRBJ2-3, reads KAGVTQTPRYLIKTRGQQVTLSCSPISGHRSVSWYQQTPGQGLQFLFEYFSETQRNKGNFPGRFSGRQFSNSRSEMNVSTLELGDSALYLCASSLLGVRPPTDTQYFGPGTRLTVL.